This entry lists 20 T cell receptor beta chains sequenced from one sample in a study of OX40 agonist ivuxolimab in advanced cancers. Clones were sequenced by immunoSEQ multiplex PCR, and TCRdb holds only the in-frame ones, with some missing. The table records under 65,000 clones, 85% to 95% of them present only once. The sample in question was CD4+ or CD8+ T cells sorted from blood, obtained in a trial of the OX40 agonist ivuxolimab. The receptors were gathered from an adult with an advanced solid tumor such as melanoma, head and neck, liver or kidney cancer.

V is TRBV11-2 and J is TRBJ2-7; D call uncertain. The germline CDR1 and CDR2 sequences are SGHAT and FQNNGV. V was cut by 0 bases and J by 3 bases, with 12 bases left in between. The CDR3 extends over 15 amino acids. DNA of the CDR3: TGTGCCAGCAGCTTAGATGTAGGGTTGGGCTACGAGCAGTACTTC. It is translated as CASSLDVGLGYEQYF.

V is TRBV9 and J is TRBJ2-6; no clear D. Germline V gene lookup returns CDR1 SGDLS and CDR2 YYNGEE. V shed 0 bases and J shed 4 bases, with 14 bases lying between them. The length of the CDR3 is 17 residues. CDR3 sequence reads: CASSVEGRVSGANVLTF. The DNA of the CDR3 is TGTGCCAGCAGCGTAGAGGGAAGGGTATCAGGGGCCAACGTCCTGACTTTC.

This clone is a singleton in its sample. The chain employs TRBV5-4 and TRBJ2-7, with D unclear. Germline V gene lookup returns CDR1 SGHNT and CDR2 YYREEE (reference sequence). There are 14 residues in the CDR3. Trimming took off 2 bases at V and 1 base at J, with 10 bases between the two ends. This CDR3 reads CASSLGPISYEQYF. CDR3 nucleotide sequence: TGTGCCAGCAGCTTAGGGCCTATATCCTACGAGCAGTACTTC. The variable domain in full, completed from reference TRBV5-4 and TRBJ2-7, reads ETGVTQSPTHLIKTRGQQVTLRCSSQSGHNTVSWYQQALGQGPQFIFQYYREEENGRGNFPPRFSGLQFPNYSSELNVNALELDDSALYLCASSLGPISYEQYFGPGTRLTVT.

The rearrangement uses TRBV27 and TRBJ1-2; a possible D gene is TRBD1 (5 bases). V lost 5 bases and J lost 0, with 16 bases in between. This CDR3 is built from 16 residues. The germline gives CDR1 MNHEY, CDR2 SMNVEV (reference sequence). Written as DNA, the CDR3 is TGTGCCAGCAGTCCGGCGGGGGTCCCTTCTAACTATGGCTACACCTTC. Translation gives CASSPAGVPSNYGYTF.

The rearrangement joins TRBV28 to TRBJ2-3; D could derive from TRBD1 or TRBD2 (5 bases each). Trimming took off 6 bases at V and 2 bases at J, with 15 bases between the two ends. Germline CDR1 MDHEN, CDR2 SYDVKM. The CDR3 is 15 residues long. Written as DNA, the CDR3 is TGTGCCAGCAGGGTCACACAGGACTTCACAGATACGCAGTATTTT. Protein: CASRVTQDFTDTQYF.

The sample holds a few counts of this clone. The V gene is TRBV19, the J gene TRBJ1-6; tentative D call: TRBD1 (5 bases). V lost 4 bases, J lost 10 bases, and 20 bases lay in between. The CDR3 is made up of 16 amino acids. Germline CDR1 reads LNHDA; CDR2 reads SQIVND (reference sequence). The CDR3, as DNA: TGTGCCAGTAGTACGCAGGGCAGGACGGGAGAGTCACCCCTCCACTTT. This translates into CASSTQGRTGESPLHF.

The rearrangement joins TRBV29-1 to TRBJ2-2; D is perhaps TRBD2 (5 bases). Germline V gives CDR1 SQVTM, CDR2 ANQGSEA. The V gene lost 3 bases and the J gene lost 5 bases, with 7 bases spanning the gap. CDR3 length: 12 residues. CDR3 sequence: CSVDRGTGELFF. The CDR3 region has the DNA TGCAGCGTTGATCGGGGTACCGGGGAGCTGTTTTTT.

The V gene is TRBV28, the J gene TRBJ1-2; 7 bases map to TRBD1. V trimming: 4 bases; J trimming: 8 bases; junction bases outside the gene matches: 16. CDR3 length: 16 residues. Germline CDR1 and CDR2: MDHEN and SYDVKM. CDR3 DNA sequence: TGTGCCAGCAGTTCCACCCGACAGGGTTCCCTGTGGGGCTACACCTTC. This gives the protein CASSSTRQGSLWGYTF.

The chain combines TRBV30 with TRBJ1-4; tentative D call: TRBD1 (6 bases). Germline V lookup: CDR1 GTSNPN, CDR2 SVGIG (reference sequence). The CDR3 length is 15 residues. Trimming shortened V by 0 bases and J by 6 bases, and 14 bases separated the two germline ends. In nucleotides, the CDR3 is TGTGCCTGGAGTGTAGGGGCAGGGGAGGATGAAAAACTGTTTTTT. Amino acid sequence: CAWSVGAGEDEKLFF.

The chain is built from TRBV19 and TRBJ2-5; D ambiguous. The J call could be wrong; TRBJ2-7 is a better fit for the DNA end. CDR1 LNHDA and CDR2 SQIVND come from the germline V gene (reference sequence). The CDR3 totals 14 residues. CDR3 in DNA: TGTGCCAGTAGTGAGTTGGCAGAATCCTACGAGCAGTACTTC. As protein: CASSELAESYEQYF.

This clone was seen a single time. The chain combines TRBV25-1 with TRBJ2-3; a possible D gene is TRBD2 (5 bases). This CDR3 spans 16 amino acids. Germline CDR1 and CDR2: MGHDK and SYGVNS. Trimming took off 3 bases at V and 0 bases at J, with 13 bases between the two ends. Here the CDR3 DNA reads TGTGCCAGCAGTGACCAACTAGTCCTGAGCACAGATACGCAGTATTTT. Amino acid sequence: CASSDQLVLSTDTQYF.

This chain links TRBV11-3 with TRBJ2-3, with no clear D. This CDR3 region has 13 residues. Germline lookup yields CDR1 SGHNT and CDR2 YENEEA. V lost 5 bases to trimming and J lost 3 bases, with 9 bases between them. The CDR3 bases are TGTGCCAGCAGCCCCCCACGTACAGATACGCAGTATTTT. Amino acids: CASSPPRTDTQYF.

The chain employs TRBV4-3 and TRBJ2-3; D might be TRBD2 (6 bases). This CDR3 contains 15 residues. V lost 8 bases and J 6 bases, leaving 21 bases between the germline ends. In germline, CDR1 is LGHNA, CDR2 YSLEER. The CDR3: CASSDSGGTHDTQYF. CDR3 DNA sequence: TGCGCCAGCTCTGATTCTGGGGGGACTCACGATACGCAGTATTTT.

The chain recombines TRBV27 with TRBJ1-1; the D is unclear. The CDR3 consists of 13 residues. V was pared by 2 bases and J by 4 bases, with 8 bases between. Per germline, CDR1 MNHEY and CDR2 SMNVEV (reference sequence). CDR3 loop: CASSLGRGTEAFF. The CDR3 DNA sequence: TGTGCCAGCAGTTTAGGGCGGGGCACTGAAGCTTTCTTT.

This chain links TRBV15 with TRBJ2-6; D not resolved. In germline, CDR1 is LNHNV, CDR2 YYDKDF (reference sequence). The length of the CDR3 is 13 residues. Trimming pared 8 bases from V and 0 bases from J, leaving 5 bases between. This chain's CDR3 is CATWDSGANVLTF. For the CDR3, the DNA is TGTGCCACCTGGGACTCTGGGGCCAACGTCCTGACTTTC.

This chain connects TRBV13 to TRBJ2-1, with D maybe TRBD2 (8 bases). Per germline, CDR1 PRHDT and CDR2 FYEKMQ (reference sequence). Trimming removed 0 bases at V and 2 bases at J, with 11 bases between. The CDR3 totals 16 residues. CDR3 coding DNA: TGTGCCAGCAGCTTAGGCGGGAGGGGGCCCTACAATGAGCAGTTCTTC. It is translated as CASSLGGRGPYNEQFF.

This clone was recorded once. The chain combines TRBV27 with TRBJ2-1, with D possibly matching TRBD1 (5 bases). Germline-derived CDR1 and CDR2 are MNHEY and SMNVEV (reference sequence). Trimming left V 4 bases short and J 4 bases short, with 11 bases between. There are 14 residues in the CDR3. The chain's CDR3 is CASSSQGLYNEQFF. CDR3 coding DNA: TGTGCCAGCAGTTCCCAGGGCTTGTACAATGAGCAGTTCTTC.

The chain joins TRBV4-2 to TRBJ2-5; D ambiguous. Germline assignment: CDR1 LGHNA and CDR2 YNFKEQ. The CDR3 has 12 amino acids. The V gene lost 1 base and the J gene lost 5 bases, with 5 bases spanning the gap. The CDR3 DNA follows: TGTGCCAGCAGCCAAGGGCCGGAGACCCAGTACTTC. It yields the protein CASSQGPETQYF.

The chain links TRBV5-6 to TRBJ1-1, with D maybe TRBD1 (5 bases). Trimming cost V 3 bases and J 1 base, with 13 bases left between them. Per germline, CDR1 SGHDT and CDR2 YYEEEE. The length of the CDR3 is 15 residues. The CDR3 nucleotides are TGTGCCAGCAGCTATATGACAGACCAGAACACTGAAGCTTTCTTT. Its protein is CASSYMTDQNTEAFF.

This chain joins TRBV4-3 and TRBJ1-3; D is unclear. There are 18 residues in the CDR3. The V and J ends lost 1 base and 4 bases respectively, with 20 bases between them. Germline values: CDR1 LGHNA, CDR2 YSLEER. This chain's CDR3 is CASSQGSVGLRGGNTIYF. DNA of the CDR3: TGCGCCAGCAGCCAAGGGTCCGTCGGCTTACGAGGAGGAAACACCATATATTTT.